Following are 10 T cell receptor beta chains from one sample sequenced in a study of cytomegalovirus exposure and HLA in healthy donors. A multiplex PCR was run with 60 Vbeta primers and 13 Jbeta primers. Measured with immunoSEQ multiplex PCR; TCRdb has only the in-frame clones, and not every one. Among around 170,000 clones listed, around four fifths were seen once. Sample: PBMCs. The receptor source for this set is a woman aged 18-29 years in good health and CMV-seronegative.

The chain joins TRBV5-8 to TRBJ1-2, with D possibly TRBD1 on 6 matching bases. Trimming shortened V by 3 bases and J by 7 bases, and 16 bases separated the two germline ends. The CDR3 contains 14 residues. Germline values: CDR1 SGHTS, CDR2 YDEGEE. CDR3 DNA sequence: TGTGCCAGCAGCTCCTCACTCCCCAGGGGTGGCTACACCTTC. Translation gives CASSSSLPRGGYTF.

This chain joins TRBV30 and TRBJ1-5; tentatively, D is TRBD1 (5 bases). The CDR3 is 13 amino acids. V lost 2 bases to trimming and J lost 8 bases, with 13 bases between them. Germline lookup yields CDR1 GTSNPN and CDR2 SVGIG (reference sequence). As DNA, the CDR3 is TGTGCCTGGAGTAAAGGGGTGGCTGAGCCCCAGCATTTT. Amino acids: CAWSKGVAEPQHF.

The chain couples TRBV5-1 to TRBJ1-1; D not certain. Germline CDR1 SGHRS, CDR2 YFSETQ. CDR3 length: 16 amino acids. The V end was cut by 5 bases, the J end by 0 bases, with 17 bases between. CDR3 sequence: CASREQARVLNTEAFF. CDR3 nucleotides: TGCGCCAGCAGGGAACAAGCCCGGGTCCTGAACACTGAAGCTTTCTTT.

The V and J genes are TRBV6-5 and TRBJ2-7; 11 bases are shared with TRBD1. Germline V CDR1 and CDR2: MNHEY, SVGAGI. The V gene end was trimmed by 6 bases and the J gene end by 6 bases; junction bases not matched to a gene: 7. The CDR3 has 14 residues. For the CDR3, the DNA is TGTGCCAGCAGCTTCGGGACAGGGGGAGCCGAGCAGTACTTC. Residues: CASSFGTGGAEQYF.

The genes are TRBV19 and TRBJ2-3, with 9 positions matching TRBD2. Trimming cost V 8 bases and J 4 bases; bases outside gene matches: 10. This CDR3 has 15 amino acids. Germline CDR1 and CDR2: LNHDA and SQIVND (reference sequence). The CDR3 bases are TGTGCCAGTCCGGGCGGGGTAGCGGGGGCAGATACGCAGTATTTT. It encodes CASPGGVAGADTQYF.

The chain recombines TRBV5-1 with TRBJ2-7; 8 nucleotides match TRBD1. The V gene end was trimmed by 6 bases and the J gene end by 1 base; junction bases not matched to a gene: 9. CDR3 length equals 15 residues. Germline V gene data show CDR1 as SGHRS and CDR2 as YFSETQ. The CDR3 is CASTKTGDGSYEQYF. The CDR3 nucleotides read TGCGCCAGCACCAAGACAGGGGACGGTTCCTACGAGCAGTACTTC.

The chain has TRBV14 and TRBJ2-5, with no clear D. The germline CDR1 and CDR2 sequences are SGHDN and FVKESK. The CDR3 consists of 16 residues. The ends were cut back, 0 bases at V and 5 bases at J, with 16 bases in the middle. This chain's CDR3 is CASSQDVVPRLETQYF. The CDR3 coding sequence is TGTGCCAGCAGCCAAGATGTAGTTCCAAGATTGGAGACCCAGTACTTC.

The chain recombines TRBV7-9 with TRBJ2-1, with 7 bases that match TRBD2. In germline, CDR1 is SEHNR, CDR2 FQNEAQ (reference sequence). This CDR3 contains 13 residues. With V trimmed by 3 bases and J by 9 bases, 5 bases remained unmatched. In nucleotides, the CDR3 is TGTGCCAGCAGCTTTACGAGCGGGACTGAGCAGTTCTTC. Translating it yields CASSFTSGTEQFF.

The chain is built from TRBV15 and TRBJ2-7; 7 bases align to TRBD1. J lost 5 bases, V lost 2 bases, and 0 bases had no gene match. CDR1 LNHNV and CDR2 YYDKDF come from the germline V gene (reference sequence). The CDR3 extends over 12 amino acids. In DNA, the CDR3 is TGTGCCACCAGCAGAACAGGGGACGAGCAGTACTTC. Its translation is CATSRTGDEQYF.

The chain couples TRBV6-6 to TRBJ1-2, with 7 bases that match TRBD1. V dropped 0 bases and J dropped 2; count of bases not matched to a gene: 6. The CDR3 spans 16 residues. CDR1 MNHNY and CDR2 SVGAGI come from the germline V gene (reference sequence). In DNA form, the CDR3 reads TGTGCCAGCAGTTACTCGCAAGGGGGCGAAAACTATGGCTACACCTTC. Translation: CASSYSQGGENYGYTF.